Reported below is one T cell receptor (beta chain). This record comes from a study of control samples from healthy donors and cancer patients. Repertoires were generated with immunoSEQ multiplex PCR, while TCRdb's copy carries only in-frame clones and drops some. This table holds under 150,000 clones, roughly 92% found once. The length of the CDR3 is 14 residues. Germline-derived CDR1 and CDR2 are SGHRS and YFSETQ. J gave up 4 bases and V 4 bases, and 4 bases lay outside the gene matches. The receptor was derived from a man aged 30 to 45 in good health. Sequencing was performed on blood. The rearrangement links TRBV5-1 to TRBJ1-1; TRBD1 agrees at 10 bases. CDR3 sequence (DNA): TGCGCCAGCAGCCGGGGGGACAGGGGCACTGAAGCTTTCTTT. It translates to CASSRGDRGTEAFF.